This T cell receptor (beta chain) was obtained from a study of cytomegalovirus exposure and HLA in healthy donors. The study, taken as a whole, reports: In an earlier analysis, productive rearrangement rates for most beta V segments clustered near 87% or 30%.

In regard to this clone: Its antigen is unidentified.

This CDR3 region has 14 residues. Germline V gene sequence: CDR1 SGHAT, CDR2 FQDESV (reference sequence). Trimming pared 0 bases from V and 1 base from J, leaving 6 bases between. The PCR contained 60 Vbeta and 13 Jbeta primers. The protocol was immunoSEQ multiplex PCR, while the TCRdb copy is restricted to in-frame clones and leaves out a portion. The sample consists of fewer than 130,000 clones, about 80% of them appearing once. The source is a woman aged 55-70 years in good health and CMV-seropositive. The chain combines TRBV11-1 with TRBJ2-5; D uncertain. Material for sequencing was PBMCs. This CDR3 is CASSLAHFQETQYF. The CDR3 DNA is TGTGCCAGCAGCTTAGCGCACTTCCAAGAGACCCAGTACTTC.